One sample yielded the 2 T cell receptor beta chains listed below, sequenced in a study of shared clonotypes between healthy human individuals. Method: immunoSEQ multiplex PCR; TCRdb's copy keeps in-frame clones and lacks some. The sample lists a few million clones, roughly 92% occurring once. The sequencing input was naive CD4+ T cells sorted from blood. Described subset: CD45RA+ positively selected. The source of these receptors is a man between 18 and 29 years old in good health.

The chain carries TRBV4-1 and TRBJ1-6, with D perhaps matching TRBD1 (5 bases). V was shortened by 3 bases and J by 9 bases, with 18 bases between the two germline ends. CDR3 size: 16 residues. Germline V gene data show CDR1 as MGHRA and CDR2 as YSYEKL. The CDR3: CASSQNSRADVSPLHF. The CDR3, as DNA: TGCGCCAGCAGCCAGAATTCCAGGGCAGACGTTTCACCCCTCCACTTT.

This chain uses TRBV4-1 with TRBJ2-1; 8 bases fit TRBD2. J was trimmed by 6 bases and V by 4 bases; bases with no gene match: 8. The CDR3 loop spans 15 amino acids. CDR1 and CDR2 (germline): MGHRA, YSYEKL. CDR3 amino acids: CASSLAGGFFNEQFF. Here the CDR3 DNA reads TGCGCCAGCAGCCTGGCGGGAGGATTCTTCAATGAGCAGTTCTTC.